The 14 T cell receptor beta chains given below trace back to one sample, sequenced in a study of shared T cell receptors in the human thymus. Generated by immunoSEQ multiplex PCR, the TCRdb table keeps only in-frame clones and is missing some. The table records 550,000 to 800,000 clones, 70% to 90% of them present only once. The same sample was also studied in work on human thymus T cells.

Sequencing used thymocytes. Receptors originate from a girl under three years old with a congenital heart defect.

The rearrangement uses TRBV7-2 and TRBJ1-1; 7 bases align to TRBD1. Germline V CDR1 and CDR2: SGHTA, FQGNSA. V gave up 4 bases and J gave up 5 bases; unmatched junction bases: 16. CDR3 length equals 17 residues. The DNA for the CDR3 is TGTGCCAGCAGCTCACAGCCCAACTACAGGGGTTGGACTGAAGCTTTCTTT. As protein: CASSSQPNYRGWTEAFF.

V usage is TRBV4-1 and J usage is TRBJ1-3, with D perhaps TRBD1 (5 bases). Per germline, CDR1 MGHRA and CDR2 YSYEKL. Deletions cut 0 bases from V and 0 bases from J, with 21 bases between. The CDR3 contains 20 residues. CDR3 coding DNA: TGCGCCAGCAGCCAAGATGGCAGGACAACACCTACAAACTCTGGAAACACCATATATTTT. The encoded protein is CASSQDGRTTPTNSGNTIYF.

This chain links TRBV14 with TRBJ1-1; D call uncertain. CDR3 length: 15 residues. Trimming removed 5 bases at V and 0 bases at J, with 13 bases between. CDR1 is SGHDN, CDR2 FVKESK, per germline. The CDR3 nucleotides read TGTGCCAGCAGCACCAGAGGGAGGTTGAACACTGAAGCTTTCTTT. Translated: CASSTRGRLNTEAFF.

The V call is TRBV19, the J call TRBJ1-5; a possible D gene is TRBD1 (5 bases). The CDR3 length is 15 residues. Looked up from germline, CDR1 is LNHDA and CDR2 is SQIVND (reference sequence). Trimming removed 4 bases from V and 2 bases from J, with 12 bases in between. Written as DNA, the CDR3 is TGTGCCAGTAGTAAGCCGGGACTTGGCAATCAGCCCCAGCATTTT. It codes for CASSKPGLGNQPQHF.

This clone occurred a few times. The V gene is TRBV5-1, the J gene TRBJ1-2; D is unresolved. Between the trimmed V and J ends, which lost 4 bases and 14 bases, there was a span of 18 bases. Germline-derived CDR1 and CDR2 are SGHRS and YFSETQ. This CDR3 has 12 residues. Here the CDR3 reads CASSPGSLAVTF. CDR3 coding DNA: TGCGCCAGCAGCCCCGGGAGCTTAGCGGTTACCTTC. The full variable domain, in which reference TRBV5-1 and TRBJ1-2 provide the parts outside the CDR3, is KAGVTQTPRYLIKTRGQQVTLSCSPISGHRSVSWYQQTPGQGLQFLFEYFSETQRNKGNFPGRFSGRQFSNSRSEMNVSTLELGDSALYLCASSPGSLAVTFGSGTRLTVV.

The chain uses TRBV19 and TRBJ1-2; TRBD1 is a possible D gene (6 bases). Looked up from germline, CDR1 is LNHDA and CDR2 is SQIVND (reference sequence). Trimming pared 4 bases from V and 3 bases from J, leaving 9 bases between. The CDR3 loop spans 13 amino acids. In DNA, the CDR3 is TGTGCCAGTAGTAAAGGGGGACACTATGGCTACACCTTC. It translates to CASSKGGHYGYTF.

There are a few counts of this clone. The rearrangement joins TRBV5-1 to TRBJ1-6; weak D call: TRBD1 (6 bases). The V end was cut by 3 bases, the J end by 13 bases, with 14 bases between. The CDR3 totals 13 residues. Germline V gives CDR1 SGHRS, CDR2 YFSETQ. The CDR3 bases are TGCGCCAGCAGCTCGGAACAGGGCCCTCCCCTCCACTTT. It is translated as CASSSEQGPPLHF.

This clone was seen only a few times. The gene calls are TRBV28 and TRBJ1-1, with 7 bases identical to TRBD1. J lost 10 bases, V lost 1 base, and 15 bases had no gene match. CDR3 length: 16 residues. The germline V gene has CDR1 MDHEN and CDR2 SYDVKM. This chain's CDR3 is CASSLYNRGIRLGAFF. The CDR3 DNA reads TGTGCCAGCAGTTTATATAACAGGGGAATTCGTCTGGGAGCTTTCTTT.

The CDR3 here is CSAKTGNEQFF. In nucleotides, the CDR3 is TGCAGTGCGAAAACAGGGAATGAGCAGTTCTTC. The V call is TRBV20-1, the J call TRBJ2-1, with a tentative D call TRBD1 (6 bases). Trimming cost V 6 bases and J 7 bases, with 10 bases left between them. The CDR3 is made up of 11 amino acids. Looked up from germline, CDR1 is DFQATT and CDR2 is SNEGSKA (reference sequence).

J is TRBJ1-6 and V is TRBV19, with TRBD1 matching over 7 bases. From germline, CDR1 is LNHDA and CDR2 SQIVND (reference sequence). V shed 7 bases, J shed 2 bases, and the junction held 5 bases outside the gene matches. This CDR3 contains 15 residues. The CDR3 region has the DNA TGTGCCAGTAATCAACAGGGGACCTATAATTCACCCCTCCACTTT. It codes for CASNQQGTYNSPLHF.

The chain has TRBV11-3 and TRBJ2-2, with TRBD2 identical over 10 bases. After removal of 5 bases from V and 3 bases from J, the junction contained 6 bases not matched to a gene. The CDR3 contains 16 residues. Germline lookup yields CDR1 SGHNT and CDR2 YENEEA. The CDR3 here is CASSLTSGADTGELFF. The DNA of the CDR3 is TGTGCCAGCAGCCTAACTAGCGGGGCCGACACCGGGGAGCTGTTTTTT.

The chain's CDR3 is CASSQEARTDTQYF. DNA for the CDR3: TGCGCCAGCAGCCAAGAAGCCAGGACAGATACGCAGTATTTT. This chain joins TRBV4-3 and TRBJ2-3, with no clear D. Germline V lookup: CDR1 LGHNA, CDR2 YSLEER. Deletions cut 0 bases from V and 3 bases from J, with 7 bases between. This CDR3 is 14 amino acids long.

This chain uses TRBV18 with TRBJ1-3; D ambiguous. CDR3 length: 14 amino acids. The germline V and J ends were trimmed by 6 bases and 2 bases, with 11 bases remaining between them. Germline CDR1 reads KGHSH; CDR2 reads LQKENI. CDR3 region: CASSTTETGNTIYF. The CDR3 nucleotides read TGTGCCAGCTCGACTACAGAGACTGGAAACACCATATATTTT.

This clone was seen a few times. V usage is TRBV6-5 and J usage is TRBJ1-2; D not resolved. Germline lookup yields CDR1 MNHEY and CDR2 SVGAGI. Between the trimmed V and J ends, which lost 0 bases and 0 bases, there was a span of 5 bases. CDR3 length: 14 residues. This CDR3 is CASSYSAANYGYTF. Written as DNA, the CDR3 is TGTGCCAGCAGTTACTCGGCAGCTAACTATGGCTACACCTTC.